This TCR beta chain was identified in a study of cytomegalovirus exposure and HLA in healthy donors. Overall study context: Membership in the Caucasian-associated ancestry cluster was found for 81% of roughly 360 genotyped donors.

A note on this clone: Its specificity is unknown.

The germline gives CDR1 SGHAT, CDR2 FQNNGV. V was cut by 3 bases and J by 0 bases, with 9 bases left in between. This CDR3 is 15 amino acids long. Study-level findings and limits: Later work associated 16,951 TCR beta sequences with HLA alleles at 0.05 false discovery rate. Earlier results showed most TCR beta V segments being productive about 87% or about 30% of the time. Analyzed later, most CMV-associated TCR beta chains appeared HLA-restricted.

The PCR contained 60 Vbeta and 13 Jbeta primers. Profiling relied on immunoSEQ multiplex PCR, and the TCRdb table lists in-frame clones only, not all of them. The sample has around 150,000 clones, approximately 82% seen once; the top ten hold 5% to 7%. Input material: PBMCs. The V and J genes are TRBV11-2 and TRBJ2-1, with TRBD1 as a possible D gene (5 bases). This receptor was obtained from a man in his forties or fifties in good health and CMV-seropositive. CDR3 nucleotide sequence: TGTGCCAGCAGCTTTCGCAGGGCCTCCTACAATGAGCAGTTCTTC. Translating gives CASSFRRASYNEQFF. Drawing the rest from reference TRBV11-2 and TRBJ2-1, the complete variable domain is EAGVAQSPRYKIIEKRQSVAFWCNPISGHATLYWYQQILGQGPKLLIQFQNNGVVDDSQLPKDRFSAERLKGVDSTLKIQPAKLEDSAVYLCASSFRRASYNEQFFGPGTRLTVL.